Shown below are 27 T cell receptor beta chains from a single sample sequenced in a study of T cells in narcolepsy. Assay: immunoSEQ multiplex PCR; the TCRdb copy retains only in-frame clones and omits some. Of about 32,000 clones listed, 65% to 85% are singletons. The sample was memory (CD45RA-) CD4+ T cells from blood. The receptors come from a human donor in good health.

This clone was detected a few times. The V gene is TRBV6-1, the J gene TRBJ2-2; D gene unclear. Germline-derived CDR1 and CDR2 are MNHNS and SASEGT. The ends were cut back, 1 base at V and 9 bases at J, with 9 bases in the middle. This CDR3 is 13 amino acids long. CDR3 protein: CASSEEAQRELFF. Written as DNA, the CDR3 is TGTGCCAGCAGTGAAGAGGCCCAAAGGGAGCTGTTTTTT.

The chain carries TRBV9 and TRBJ2-2; a weak D match, TRBD1 (5 bases). CDR3 length equals 14 residues. CDR1 and CDR2 (germline): SGDLS, YYNGEE. The germline V and J ends were trimmed by 5 bases and 3 bases, with 11 bases remaining between them. The CDR3 sequence is CASRRVTDTGELFF. CDR3 nucleotides: TGTGCCAGCAGGAGAGTGACAGACACCGGGGAGCTGTTTTTT.

J is TRBJ1-2 and V is TRBV18, with 10 nucleotides matching TRBD1. Unmatched junction bases numbered 5, after V lost 1 base and J lost 6 bases. Germline values: CDR1 KGHSH, CDR2 LQKENI. The CDR3 runs to 15 residues. The CDR3 loop reads CASSPLQTGGDGYTF. CDR3 nucleotides: TGTGCCAGCTCACCACTCCAGACAGGGGGCGATGGCTACACCTTC.

This chain links TRBV7-8 with TRBJ1-5; the match to TRBD1 covers 7 bases. Per germline, CDR1 SGHVS and CDR2 FQNEAQ. Losses at the gene ends were 5 bases for V and 2 bases for J; bases not matched to a gene: 6. The CDR3 runs to 15 residues. The CDR3: CASSDRDRGNQPQHF. CDR3 DNA: TGTGCCAGCAGCGACCGGGACAGAGGCAATCAGCCCCAGCATTTT.

J is TRBJ1-4 and V is TRBV27, with D uncertain. This CDR3 comprises 13 residues. In germline, CDR1 is MNHEY, CDR2 SMNVEV (reference sequence). The germline V and J ends were trimmed by 5 bases and 8 bases, with 12 bases remaining between them. CDR3 residues: CASSDVTREKLFF. CDR3 bases: TGTGCCAGCAGTGACGTAACGCGGGAAAAACTGTTTTTT.

In this sample, this clone turned up once. This chain connects TRBV15 to TRBJ2-3, with a tentative D call TRBD2 (5 bases). V lost 4 bases and J 6 bases, leaving 8 bases between the germline ends. Germline CDR1 and CDR2: LNHNV and YYDKDF (reference sequence). The CDR3 spans 12 residues. This CDR3 reads CATSTASDTQYF. Here the CDR3 DNA reads TGTGCCACCAGCACGGCTAGCGATACGCAGTATTTT.

The rearrangement uses TRBV5-4 and TRBJ1-2, with unresolved D. The CDR3 is 14 amino acids. Germline V gene data show CDR1 as SGHNT and CDR2 as YYREEE (reference sequence). V shed 2 bases and J shed 7 bases, with 15 bases lying between them. DNA for the CDR3: TGTGCCAGCAGCTTCCCCGTCTTGGGTGCTGGCTACACCTTC. Protein sequence: CASSFPVLGAGYTF.

The V gene is TRBV29-1, the J gene TRBJ2-5, with TRBD1 as a possible D gene (5 bases). Germline CDR1 and CDR2: SQVTM and ANQGSEA. V dropped 3 bases and J dropped 5 bases, with 10 bases sitting between them. The CDR3 length is 12 residues. The CDR3 DNA is TGCAGCGTTGATAGACAGTATGAGACCCAGTACTTC. This translates into CSVDRQYETQYF.

The chain is built from TRBV2 and TRBJ1-1; D remains ambiguous. Germline-derived CDR1 and CDR2 are SNHLY and FYNNEI. CDR3 length equals 11 residues. V gave up 7 bases and J gave up 9 bases, with 12 bases separating them. CDR3 coding DNA: TGTGCCAGCACTGAGGGTTCCCAAGCTTTCTTT. It translates to CASTEGSQAFF.

The chain combines TRBV25-1 with TRBJ2-7; no reliable D call. The germline gives CDR1 MGHDK, CDR2 SYGVNS. The CDR3 length is 13 residues. Trimming removed 3 bases from V and 0 bases from J, with 6 bases in between. CDR3 coding DNA: TGTGCCAGCAGTGAGCAAATCTCCTACGAGCAGTACTTC. Translating it yields CASSEQISYEQYF.

This chain connects TRBV19 to TRBJ2-1, with TRBD2 as a possible D gene (5 bases). CDR1 LNHDA and CDR2 SQIVND come from the germline V gene (reference sequence). The length of the CDR3 is 13 residues. Trimming removed 5 bases from V and 5 bases from J, with 10 bases in between. Here the CDR3 reads CASSAASHNEQFF. DNA of the CDR3: TGTGCCAGTAGTGCGGCTAGCCACAATGAGCAGTTCTTC.

V and J are TRBV5-1 and TRBJ2-5, with D possibly TRBD1 on 6 matching bases. Germline V gives CDR1 SGHRS, CDR2 YFSETQ. V was cut by 4 bases and J by 2 bases, with 15 bases left in between. The length of the CDR3 is 15 residues. The CDR3 loop reads CASSRSTGHQETQYF. The CDR3 DNA sequence: TGCGCCAGCAGCCGTTCGACAGGACATCAAGAGACCCAGTACTTC.

This clone has a single count. This sequence joins TRBV6-5 and TRBJ2-7; no firm D call. Germline-derived CDR1 and CDR2 are MNHEY and SVGAGI. The CDR3 is 12 residues long. V was shortened by 8 bases and J by 3 bases, with 11 bases between the two germline ends. The CDR3 here is CASWRGVYEQYF. CDR3 sequence (DNA): TGTGCCAGCTGGCGTGGTGTCTACGAGCAGTACTTC.

This rearrangement joins TRBV11-2 to TRBJ2-3; TRBD2 matches at 7 bases. V dropped 4 bases and J dropped 4; count of bases not matched to a gene: 11. CDR1 and CDR2 from the germline V gene are SGHAT and FQNNGV. The length of the CDR3 is 16 residues. The CDR3 bases are TGTGCCAGCAGCTCCCTCGGGGGAGGGCGGGCAGATACGCAGTATTTT. Its translation is CASSSLGGGRADTQYF.

The chain employs TRBV5-4 and TRBJ2-2; 11 bases agree with TRBD2. This CDR3 comprises 16 residues. Germline V lookup: CDR1 SGHNT, CDR2 YYREEE (reference sequence). V lost 3 bases and J lost 6; bases outside the gene matches: 7. The CDR3 DNA sequence: TGTGCCAGCAGCTCTAGCGGGAGGAGAGGGGCCGGGGAGCTGTTTTTT. Translated, it gives CASSSSGRRGAGELFF.

The chain employs TRBV7-8 and TRBJ2-2, with a weak D call TRBD2 (6 bases). CDR1 and CDR2 (germline): SGHVS, FQNEAQ. This CDR3 has 15 amino acids. V lost 11 bases, J lost 3 bases, and 19 bases lay in between. CDR3: CASCRGTQDTGELFF. CDR3 nucleotides: TGTGCCTCCTGCCGGGGGACCCAGGACACCGGGGAGCTGTTTTTT.

The chain uses TRBV7-9 and TRBJ2-5; D uncertain. CDR1 and CDR2 (germline): SEHNR, FQNEAQ (reference sequence). The CDR3 extends over 15 amino acids. Between the trimmed V and J ends, which lost 2 bases and 1 base, there was a span of 11 bases. The CDR3 loop is CASSLRLRSQETQYF. CDR3 coding DNA: TGTGCCAGCAGCTTACGATTGAGGAGCCAAGAGACCCAGTACTTC.

The CDR3 protein is CASSEATRDAYEQYF. The CDR3 coding sequence is TGTGCCAGCAGTGAAGCCACTAGAGACGCGTACGAGCAGTACTTC. This sequence joins TRBV2 and TRBJ2-7; TRBD2 might be the D (5 bases). Germline V gene sequence: CDR1 SNHLY, CDR2 FYNNEI. There are 15 residues in the CDR3. Trimming left V 0 bases short and J 4 bases short, with 13 bases between. The variable domain in full, completed from reference TRBV2 and TRBJ2-7, reads EPEVTQTPSHQVTQMGQEVILRCVPISNHLYFYWYRQILGQKVEFLVSFYNNEISEKSEIFDDQFSVERPDGSNFTLKIRSTKLEDSAMYFCASSEATRDAYEQYFGPGTRLTVT.

This sequence joins TRBV5-4 and TRBJ1-2; possibly TRBD1 for D (5 bases). Trimming cost V 3 bases and J 6 bases, with 21 bases left between them. Looked up from germline, CDR1 is SGHNT and CDR2 is YYREEE (reference sequence). CDR3 size: 16 residues. CDR3 DNA: TGTGCCAGCAGCTGGCTATTAGGGGTTGGACTTAATGGCTACACCTTC. Residues: CASSWLLGVGLNGYTF. The complete variable domain, with remaining parts taken from reference TRBV5-4 and TRBJ1-2, reads ETGVTQSPTHLIKTRGQQVTLRCSSQSGHNTVSWYQQALGQGPQFIFQYYREEENGRGNFPPRFSGLQFPNYSSELNVNALELDDSALYLCASSWLLGVGLNGYTFGSGTRLTVV.

CDR3 loop: CASSEPFLRQGSRNTEAFF. The DNA for the CDR3 is TGTGCCAGCAGTGAACCCTTCCTCCGACAGGGAAGTAGGAACACTGAAGCTTTCTTT. This chain joins TRBV6-1 and TRBJ1-1, with 7 bases identical to TRBD1. The germline V gene encodes CDR1 MNHNS and CDR2 SASEGT. CDR3 size: 19 residues. Trimming removed 2 bases from V and 1 base from J; junction bases left unmatched: 16.

This clone was counted a single time. This chain links TRBV5-8 with TRBJ2-3; D is ambiguous. The V end was cut by 5 bases, the J end by 4 bases, with 5 bases between. CDR1 is SGHTS, CDR2 YDEGEE, per germline. This CDR3 comprises 11 residues. For the CDR3, the DNA is TGTGCCAGCAGTAATTCAGATACGCAGTATTTT. Protein: CASSNSDTQYF. Using reference TRBV5-8 and TRBJ2-3 for the parts outside the CDR3, the full variable domain is EAGVTQSPTHLIKTRGQQATLRCSPISGHTSVYWYQQALGLGLQFLLWYDEGEERNRGNFPPRFSGRQFPNYSSELNVNALELEDSALYLCASSNSDTQYFGPGTRLTVL.

This clone was found a few times. The CDR3 loop reads CASSPGGVGRTNTGELFF. The CDR3 region has the DNA TGTGCCAGCAGCCCCGGGGGCGTGGGGAGGACTAACACCGGGGAGCTGTTTTTT. The gene calls are TRBV7-3 and TRBJ2-2, with D possibly being TRBD1 or TRBD2 (6 bases each). V lost 5 bases and J 2 bases, leaving 21 bases between the germline ends. In germline, CDR1 is SGHTA, CDR2 FQGTGA. The CDR3 loop spans 18 amino acids.

The CDR3 nucleotides are TGTGCCTGGAGTAGGGAGAATGAGCAGTTCTTC. Translation gives CAWSRENEQFF. This sequence joins TRBV30 and TRBJ2-1; D perhaps matches TRBD2 (5 bases). Germline CDR1 and CDR2: GTSNPN and SVGIG (reference sequence). The CDR3 runs 11 residues. V lost 2 bases and J lost 7, with 6 bases in between.

This clone was observed a few times. The chain employs TRBV6-5 and TRBJ2-7; D is possibly TRBD2 (5 bases). Germline lookup yields CDR1 MNHEY and CDR2 SVGAGI. Trimming removed 6 bases at V and 1 base at J, with 16 bases between. There are 15 residues in the CDR3. CDR3 in DNA: TGTGCCAGCAGGGTTTTGTCGACGGGATCCTACGAGCAGTACTTC. Translating it yields CASRVLSTGSYEQYF.

The chain recombines TRBV7-3 with TRBJ2-1; D ambiguous. The CDR3 extends over 14 amino acids. Germline values: CDR1 SGHTA, CDR2 FQGTGA. V lost 3 bases and J 0 bases, leaving 6 bases between the germline ends. CDR3 sequence: CASSFGGSYNEQFF. CDR3 coding DNA: TGTGCCAGCAGCTTTGGCGGCTCCTACAATGAGCAGTTCTTC.

J is TRBJ2-6 and V is TRBV9, with D unresolved. CDR1 and CDR2 (germline): SGDLS, YYNGEE. V lost 5 bases to trimming and J lost 0 bases, with 6 bases between them. The CDR3 spans 14 residues. CDR3 region: CASRETSGANVLTF. The CDR3 DNA sequence: TGTGCCAGCAGGGAAACCTCTGGGGCCAACGTCCTGACTTTC.

This clone was seen more than once but under ten times. This sequence joins TRBV29-1 and TRBJ1-4; 7 bases fit TRBD1. With V trimmed by 6 bases and J by 6 bases, 10 bases remained unmatched. The CDR3 has 14 residues. From germline, CDR1 is SQVTM and CDR2 ANQGSEA. CDR3 DNA: TGCAGCGTGTTGGCGACAGGGAGAGATGAAAAACTGTTTTTT. Residues: CSVLATGRDEKLFF.